Listed below are T cell receptor beta chains from one sample, sequenced in a study of blood T cell repertoires in COVID-19. Clones were read by immunoSEQ multiplex PCR, and TCRdb kept only the in-frame ones, dropping some. The sample lists some 90,000 clones, 89% seen once, with around 2.8% in the top ten. Sequencing used peripheral blood. The source is a man aged 45-60 years with COVID-19, enrolled during active disease. CDR3s include the opening cysteine and the closing phenylalanine or tryptophan. Fields, in order: V gene, clone size, D gene, J gene, CDR3 DNA, CDR3 protein. The D gene is left open where the match is weak. A clone size is listed for some rows: how often the clone was seen (once, few, many), or a class if it is expanded.

v_call: TRBV7-8; clone_size: NA; d_call: TRBD1; j_call: TRBJ1-5; cdr3_nt: TGTGCCAGCAGCTTAACGACAGGGATGGAGGGGTATCAGCCCCAGCATTTT; cdr3_aa: CASSLTTGMEGYQPQHF
v_call: TRBV6-2/TRBV6-3; clone_size: NA; d_call: TRBD1; j_call: TRBJ1-6; cdr3_nt: TGTGCCAGCAGTTACACGATGAGGACAGGGGGCTTATTTGGAAATTCACCCCTCCACTTT; cdr3_aa: CASSYTMRTGGLFGNSPLHF
v_call: TRBV20-1; clone_size: NA; d_call: NA; j_call: TRBJ2-2; cdr3_nt: TGCAGTGCTCCGAGGATCGGGGAGCTGTTTTTT; cdr3_aa: CSAPRIGELFF
v_call: TRBV19; clone_size: once; d_call: NA; j_call: TRBJ1-5; cdr3_nt: TGTGCCAGTAGTATAACGGTATATAGCAATCAGCCCCAGCATTTT; cdr3_aa: CASSITVYSNQPQHF
v_call: TRBV11-2; clone_size: NA; d_call: NA; j_call: TRBJ2-1; cdr3_nt: TGTGCCAGCAGCCCGGAGTTTAGCTCGTACAATGAGCAGTTCTTC; cdr3_aa: CASSPEFSSYNEQFF
v_call: TRBV24-1; clone_size: NA; d_call: TRBD2; j_call: TRBJ2-3; cdr3_nt: TGTGCCACCAGTGATAGCGGGGGGGCCTCAGATACGCAGTATTTT; cdr3_aa: CATSDSGGASDTQYF
v_call: TRBV27; clone_size: NA; d_call: NA; j_call: TRBJ2-1; cdr3_nt: TGTGCCAGCAGTCAATACAGGGATGAGCAGTTCTTC; cdr3_aa: CASSQYRDEQFF
v_call: TRBV28; clone_size: NA; d_call: TRBD1; j_call: TRBJ1-4; cdr3_nt: TGTGCCAGCAGTTTCTTCTTTAGGGGACAGGGGAATGAAAAACTGTTTTTT; cdr3_aa: CASSFFFRGQGNEKLFF
v_call: TRBV7-3; clone_size: NA; d_call: TRBD1; j_call: TRBJ1-2; cdr3_nt: TGTGCCAGCAGCCCTGGGTCTCGACAGGGGCTTGGCTACACCTTC; cdr3_aa: CASSPGSRQGLGYTF
v_call: TRBV29-1; clone_size: once; d_call: NA; j_call: TRBJ1-2; cdr3_nt: TGCAGCGCCTTGGGGGCCTATGGCTACACCTTC; cdr3_aa: CSALGAYGYTF
v_call: TRBV6-5; clone_size: NA; d_call: TRBD2; j_call: TRBJ2-1; cdr3_nt: TGTGCCAGCAGTTACTCTGGGGGGGGATACAATGAGCAGTTCTTC; cdr3_aa: CASSYSGGGYNEQFF
v_call: TRBV27; clone_size: NA; d_call: NA; j_call: TRBJ2-1; cdr3_nt: TGTGCCAGCAGTGCTAGCAAAGTACTAACCTACAATGAGCAGTTCTTC; cdr3_aa: CASSASKVLTYNEQFF
v_call: TRBV2; clone_size: NA; d_call: NA; j_call: TRBJ1-4; cdr3_nt: TGTGCCAGCAGGACAGAAGCAATTAATGAAAAACTGTTTTTT; cdr3_aa: CASRTEAINEKLFF
v_call: TRBV2; clone_size: once; d_call: TRBD1; j_call: TRBJ2-2; cdr3_nt: TGTGCCAGCGTTGACAGGGCGAACACCGGGGAGCTGTTTTTT; cdr3_aa: CASVDRANTGELFF
v_call: TRBV7-2; clone_size: NA; d_call: NA; j_call: TRBJ2-7; cdr3_nt: TGTGCCAGCAGCAATGAACACAGGCTGAACGAGCAGTACTTC; cdr3_aa: CASSNEHRLNEQYF
v_call: TRBV6-2/TRBV6-3; clone_size: NA; d_call: NA; j_call: TRBJ1-2; cdr3_nt: TGTGCCAGCAGTCCGGGAGGGGGTCTCTATGGCTACACCTTC; cdr3_aa: CASSPGGGLYGYTF
v_call: TRBV6-6; clone_size: once; d_call: TRBD2; j_call: TRBJ2-7; cdr3_nt: TGTGCCAGCAGTTACTCGCGGGGGGCCTACGAGCAGTACTTC; cdr3_aa: CASSYSRGAYEQYF
v_call: TRBV7-3; clone_size: NA; d_call: TRBD1; j_call: TRBJ2-2; cdr3_nt: TGTGCCAGCAGCCCGACAGGGGGGGATACCGGGGAGCTGTTTTTT; cdr3_aa: CASSPTGGDTGELFF
v_call: TRBV2; clone_size: NA; d_call: NA; j_call: TRBJ2-2; cdr3_nt: TGTGCCAGCAGTAATCAGGGAGGACGCATGGGGAACCGGGAGCTGTTTTTT; cdr3_aa: CASSNQGGRMGNRELFF
v_call: TRBV28; clone_size: NA; d_call: NA; j_call: TRBJ1-4; cdr3_nt: TGTGCCAGCAGTTTACAGGAAAGAAAACTGTTTTTT; cdr3_aa: CASSLQERKLFF
v_call: TRBV6-1; clone_size: NA; d_call: TRBD1; j_call: TRBJ2-7; cdr3_nt: TGTGCCAGCAGTGAACCCGCAGGGGGATTAGTGTACGAGCAGTACTTC; cdr3_aa: CASSEPAGGLVYEQYF
v_call: TRBV27; clone_size: NA; d_call: TRBD1; j_call: TRBJ1-3; cdr3_nt: TGTGCCAGCAGCCGGACAGGCTTCCTCGGAAACACCATATATTTT; cdr3_aa: CASSRTGFLGNTIYF
v_call: TRBV5-5; clone_size: NA; d_call: NA; j_call: TRBJ2-6; cdr3_nt: TGTGCCAGCAGCAACCTCCAGGGTGGCTCTGGGGCCAACGTCCTGACTTTC; cdr3_aa: CASSNLQGGSGANVLTF
v_call: TRBV29-1; clone_size: NA; d_call: TRBD1; j_call: TRBJ2-3; cdr3_nt: TGCAGCGTCGCCGGGACAGTAAAAACAGATACGCAGTATTTT; cdr3_aa: CSVAGTVKTDTQYF
v_call: TRBV29-1; clone_size: NA; d_call: NA; j_call: TRBJ2-5; cdr3_nt: TGCAGCGTCCTTTGGGGCCCCCGAGAGACCCAGTACTTC; cdr3_aa: CSVLWGPRETQYF
v_call: TRBV28; clone_size: NA; d_call: NA; j_call: TRBJ1-2; cdr3_nt: TGTGCCAGCAGTTTACAAGTCGGGACTCTTACCGGCCGCGGCTACACCTTC; cdr3_aa: CASSLQVGTLTGRGYTF
v_call: TRBV6-5; clone_size: NA; d_call: NA; j_call: TRBJ1-2; cdr3_nt: TGTGCCAGCAGTTGGGGCGGGGGTCGAGCTAACTATGGCTACACCTTC; cdr3_aa: CASSWGGGRANYGYTF
v_call: TRBV28; clone_size: NA; d_call: TRBD2; j_call: TRBJ2-1; cdr3_nt: TGTGCCAGCAGTTCCGCGGGACTAGCGGGGGTACGCAATGAGCAGTTCTTC; cdr3_aa: CASSSAGLAGVRNEQFF
v_call: TRBV6-4; clone_size: NA; d_call: NA; j_call: TRBJ2-2; cdr3_nt: TGTGCCAGCAGTCCAGGGTTTAAAGGCGGGGAGCTGTTTTTT; cdr3_aa: CASSPGFKGGELFF
v_call: TRBV18; clone_size: NA; d_call: TRBD2; j_call: TRBJ2-6; cdr3_nt: TGTGCCAGCTCACCACGGGGGGGCTCTGGGGCCAACGTCCTGACTTTC; cdr3_aa: CASSPRGGSGANVLTF
v_call: TRBV30; clone_size: NA; d_call: TRBD2; j_call: TRBJ2-1; cdr3_nt: TGTGCCTGGAGTGTAATCGGGAGGGGTGAGCAGTTCTTC; cdr3_aa: CAWSVIGRGEQFF
v_call: TRBV4-1; clone_size: NA; d_call: TRBD2; j_call: TRBJ2-2; cdr3_nt: TGCGCCAGCAGCCAGGGACTAGCGGGGGGAATTAACACCGGGGAGCTGTTTTTT; cdr3_aa: CASSQGLAGGINTGELFF
v_call: TRBV30; clone_size: once; d_call: TRBD1; j_call: TRBJ2-7; cdr3_nt: TGTGCCTGGAGGGGTCGACTTACGGACAGGGGGCGTTGGGAGCAGTACTTC; cdr3_aa: CAWRGRLTDRGRWEQYF
v_call: TRBV6-5; clone_size: NA; d_call: TRBD2; j_call: TRBJ2-3; cdr3_nt: TGTGCCAGCAGTTACTCGCCTAGCGGGGCGACAGATACGCAGTATTTT; cdr3_aa: CASSYSPSGATDTQYF
v_call: TRBV24-1; clone_size: NA; d_call: TRBD1; j_call: TRBJ2-7; cdr3_nt: TGTGCCACCAAACACCAGGGGGAAGAAGGCGAGCAGTACTTC; cdr3_aa: CATKHQGEEGEQYF
v_call: TRBV4-2; clone_size: NA; d_call: TRBD1; j_call: TRBJ2-7; cdr3_nt: TGTGCCAGCAGCCAAGGCGGACAGGGGGCGACCTACGAGCAGTACTTC; cdr3_aa: CASSQGGQGATYEQYF
v_call: TRBV19; clone_size: NA; d_call: NA; j_call: TRBJ2-1; cdr3_nt: TGTGCCAGTAGTGAGACTACGAACAATGAGCAGTTCTTC; cdr3_aa: CASSETTNNEQFF
v_call: TRBV6-6; clone_size: NA; d_call: NA; j_call: TRBJ1-1; cdr3_nt: TGTGCCAGCAGGTCAAGAGTCGCGAACACTGAAGCTTTCTTT; cdr3_aa: CASRSRVANTEAFF
v_call: TRBV4-3; clone_size: NA; d_call: NA; j_call: TRBJ2-1; cdr3_nt: TGCGCCAGCAGCCAAGAACCCCCTGACTACGAGGGTTACAATGAGCAGTTCTTC; cdr3_aa: CASSQEPPDYEGYNEQFF
v_call: TRBV3-1/TRBV3-2; clone_size: NA; d_call: TRBD2; j_call: TRBJ2-2; cdr3_nt: TGTGCCAGCAGCCGGGGACTAGCGGGGGGTACCGGGGAGCTGTTTTTT; cdr3_aa: CASSRGLAGGTGELFF
v_call: TRBV27; clone_size: NA; d_call: NA; j_call: TRBJ2-1; cdr3_nt: TGTGCCAGCAGTGAGTACCGGGGCTACAATGAGCAGTTCTTC; cdr3_aa: CASSEYRGYNEQFF
v_call: TRBV7-2; clone_size: NA; d_call: TRBD1; j_call: TRBJ2-7; cdr3_nt: TGTGCCAGCAGCTCGACAGGGGGCAATATCCACGAGCAGTACTTC; cdr3_aa: CASSSTGGNIHEQYF
v_call: TRBV12-3/TRBV12-4; clone_size: few; d_call: TRBD1; j_call: TRBJ1-4; cdr3_nt: TGTGCCAGCAGTTTGGGACAGGGTGAAAAACTGTTTTTT; cdr3_aa: CASSLGQGEKLFF
v_call: TRBV29-1; clone_size: NA; d_call: NA; j_call: TRBJ2-7; cdr3_nt: TGCAGCGTTGTTGGGGACAATCCCTACGAGCAGTACTTC; cdr3_aa: CSVVGDNPYEQYF
v_call: TRBV9; clone_size: once; d_call: NA; j_call: TRBJ2-7; cdr3_nt: TGTGCCAGCAGCTCAATGGACCAGGGGCGGGGGTACGAGCAGTACTTC; cdr3_aa: CASSSMDQGRGYEQYF
v_call: TRBV6-4; clone_size: NA; d_call: NA; j_call: TRBJ2-2; cdr3_nt: TGTGCCAGCAGTAACACGAACACCGGGGAGCTGTTTTTT; cdr3_aa: CASSNTNTGELFF
v_call: TRBV18; clone_size: NA; d_call: TRBD1; j_call: TRBJ1-1; cdr3_nt: TGTGCCAGCTCACCAAACAGGGGGCAGAACACTGAAGCTTTCTTT; cdr3_aa: CASSPNRGQNTEAFF
v_call: TRBV4-1; clone_size: NA; d_call: TRBD1; j_call: TRBJ2-1; cdr3_nt: TGCGCCAGCAGCGAAGACAGGGGCGTTACCTACAATGAGCAGTTCTTC; cdr3_aa: CASSEDRGVTYNEQFF
v_call: TRBV7-3; clone_size: NA; d_call: NA; j_call: TRBJ1-6; cdr3_nt: TGTGCCAGCAGCTTGGGCGTACCCTATAATTCACCCCTCCACTTT; cdr3_aa: CASSLGVPYNSPLHF
v_call: TRBV9; clone_size: once; d_call: TRBD1; j_call: TRBJ1-4; cdr3_nt: TGTGCCAGCAGCCCCCAGACAGGGATTCGTGAAAAACTGTTTTTT; cdr3_aa: CASSPQTGIREKLFF
v_call: TRBV10-2; clone_size: once; d_call: NA; j_call: TRBJ1-6; cdr3_nt: TGCGCCAGCAGCAGTGAGGTATCGAGGGCCCCCCTCCACTTT; cdr3_aa: CASSSEVSRAPLHF
v_call: TRBV24-1; clone_size: NA; d_call: NA; j_call: TRBJ1-5; cdr3_nt: TGTGCCACCAGTGAATCAATCGACAAGAAGACCCAGCATTTT; cdr3_aa: CATSESIDKKTQHF
v_call: TRBV6-5; clone_size: NA; d_call: NA; j_call: TRBJ2-7; cdr3_nt: TGTGCCAGCGGAACGGGACTCAACTCCTACGAGCAGTACTTC; cdr3_aa: CASGTGLNSYEQYF
v_call: TRBV18; clone_size: NA; d_call: TRBD1; j_call: TRBJ2-7; cdr3_nt: TGTGCCAGCTCGTCGGGACAGGACTACGAGCAGTACTTC; cdr3_aa: CASSSGQDYEQYF
v_call: TRBV5-8; clone_size: NA; d_call: NA; j_call: TRBJ1-1; cdr3_nt: TGTGCCAGCAGCTTAGGAATTCAGGGGAACACTGAAGCTTTCTTT; cdr3_aa: CASSLGIQGNTEAFF